The 13 T cell receptor beta chains reported below all come from one sample, sequenced in a study of CD8+CD57+ T cells in acquired aplastic anemia. According to the study, genomic DNA was the template for TCR beta VDJ and CDR3 profiling. TCRdb passed the reads through MiXCR, listing each CDR3 protein once. The repertoire holds around 170,000 distinct CDR3 sequences, with less than 60% as singletons. CD8+CD57+ cell expansion, shown by flow cytometry, had occurred in the patients selected for sequencing. The specimen was sorted CD4+, CD8+, or CD8+CD57+ T cells (not recorded which) from PBMCs. The receptors were gathered from a human donor with aplastic anemia.

This clonotype was seen more than once but under ten times. A read error is likely, as this CDR3 ends without the conserved phenylalanine or tryptophan. The rearrangement joins TRBV6-2 or TRBV6-3 to TRBJ1-1; no clear D. This CDR3 has 14 amino acids. With 4 bases removed from V and 4 bases from J, the gap between germline ends came to 13 bases. In germline, CDR1 is MNHEY, CDR2 SVGEGT. The CDR3 nucleotides read TGTGCCAGCAGTTCACTCTTGGATGTCACTGAAGCTTTCCTT. This translates into CASSSLLDVTEAFL.

The chain uses TRBV19 and TRBJ2-2; 8 nucleotides line up with TRBD2. Trimming at V came to 2 bases and at J to 7 bases, leaving 6 bases not matched to a gene. Germline V gene data show CDR1 as LNHDA and CDR2 as SQIVND (reference sequence). CDR3 length: 15 amino acids. CDR3 DNA: TGTGCCAGTAGTATACGGGGGGGGCCGAGCGGGGAGCTGTTTTTT. Its protein product is CASSIRGGPSGELFF.

This clonotype was seen ten or more times. The rearrangement uses TRBV10-3 and TRBJ1-2; D might be TRBD1 (6 bases). CDR3 length: 12 residues. Germline V CDR1 and CDR2: ENHRY, SYGVKD. Trimming stripped 6 bases from V and 3 bases from J, with 8 bases between. The CDR3 here is CAIRGADYGYTF. The CDR3 DNA reads as TGTGCCATCAGGGGGGCGGACTATGGCTACACCTTC.

The chain employs TRBV18 and TRBJ1-1, with 7 bases matching TRBD1. V shed 3 bases, J shed 4 bases, and the junction held 11 bases outside the gene matches. The CDR3 runs to 16 residues. The germline V gene has CDR1 KGHSH and CDR2 LQKENI. The CDR3, as DNA: TGTGCCAGCTCACCTATCAGACAGGGACTGGGCACTGAAGCTTTCTTT. Translating it yields CASSPIRQGLGTEAFF.

This clonotype was detected a few times. The V and J genes are TRBV10-3 and TRBJ1-2; possibly TRBD1 for D (5 bases). This CDR3 has 14 amino acids. Trimming pared 7 bases from V and 4 bases from J, leaving 16 bases between. CDR1 is ENHRY, CDR2 SYGVKD, per germline. CDR3 sequence (DNA): TGTGCCATCAAAAGGTACAGGATCTTCTATGGCTACACCTTC. Protein product: CAIKRYRIFYGYTF.

The chain combines TRBV15 with TRBJ1-2; D ambiguous. Trimming cost V 1 base and J 7 bases, with 19 bases left between them. This CDR3 has 16 residues. Germline assignment: CDR1 LNHNV and CDR2 YYDKDF (reference sequence). The CDR3 coding sequence is TGTGCCACCAGCAGAGTATCTCCGGGCAGTAACGTTGGCTACACCTTC. It encodes CATSRVSPGSNVGYTF.

The V and J genes are TRBV10-3 and TRBJ2-5, with TRBD2 identical over 12 bases. CDR3 size: 15 residues. The V gene end was trimmed by 3 bases and the J gene end by 5 bases; junction bases not matched to a gene: 4. CDR1 ENHRY and CDR2 SYGVKD come from the germline V gene. CDR3 DNA: TGTGCCATCAGTGACCTAGCGGGAGGGACTGAGACCCAGTACTTC. It encodes CAISDLAGGTETQYF.

The gene calls are TRBV3-1 and TRBJ2-7; 11 bases match TRBD1. Germline-derived CDR1 and CDR2 are LGHDT and YNNKEL (reference sequence). The CDR3 sequence is 14 residues long. With 4 bases clipped from V and 7 bases from J, the junction kept 6 bases outside the gene matches. The chain's CDR3 is CASSLGQGAGEQYF. CDR3 DNA sequence: TGTGCCAGCAGCCTCGGACAGGGGGCGGGGGAGCAGTACTTC.

This rearrangement joins TRBV25-1 to TRBJ2-7; D call uncertain. Germline values: CDR1 MGHDK, CDR2 SYGVNS. The V end lost 4 bases, the J end lost 0 bases, and 13 bases lay between the germline ends. The length of the CDR3 is 15 residues. The CDR3 here is CASSAGSLSSYEQYF. The CDR3 DNA follows: TGTGCCAGCAGTGCAGGAAGCTTGAGCTCCTACGAGCAGTACTTC.

The J gene is TRBJ1-2, the V gene TRBV19; D not certain. Trimming stripped 3 bases from V and 6 bases from J, with 5 bases between. Looked up from germline, CDR1 is LNHDA and CDR2 is SQIVND (reference sequence). This CDR3 spans 11 amino acids. The CDR3 sequence: CASSIGDGYTF. As DNA, the CDR3 is TGTGCCAGTAGTATCGGGGATGGCTACACCTTC.

The chain joins TRBV20-1 to TRBJ2-7, with 7 bases matching TRBD1. V lost 6 bases, J lost 3 bases, and 5 bases stayed unmatched. This CDR3 region has 12 residues. Germline V gives CDR1 DFQATT, CDR2 SNEGSKA (reference sequence). Here the CDR3 DNA reads TGCAGTGCCTCGGGACAGAACTACGAGCAGTACTTC. Translated: CSASGQNYEQYF.

The V gene is TRBV29-1, the J gene TRBJ2-7, with 11 bases matching TRBD1. With V trimmed by 5 bases and J by 1 base, 1 base remained unmatched. The CDR3 totals 13 residues. The V gene's germline CDR1 is SQVTM and CDR2 ANQGSEA. CDR3 sequence reads: CSVWDRGSYEQYF. The DNA of the CDR3 is TGCAGCGTTTGGGACAGGGGGTCCTACGAGCAGTACTTC.

The chain employs TRBV2 and TRBJ2-5; D possibly corresponds to TRBD2 (5 bases). Germline loops: CDR1 SNHLY, CDR2 FYNNEI. V lost 3 bases to trimming and J lost 3 bases, with 14 bases between them. The CDR3 sequence is 15 residues long. Here the CDR3 reads CASSESGLAEETQYF. Here the CDR3 DNA reads TGTGCCAGCAGTGAGTCAGGTCTAGCCGAAGAGACCCAGTACTTC.